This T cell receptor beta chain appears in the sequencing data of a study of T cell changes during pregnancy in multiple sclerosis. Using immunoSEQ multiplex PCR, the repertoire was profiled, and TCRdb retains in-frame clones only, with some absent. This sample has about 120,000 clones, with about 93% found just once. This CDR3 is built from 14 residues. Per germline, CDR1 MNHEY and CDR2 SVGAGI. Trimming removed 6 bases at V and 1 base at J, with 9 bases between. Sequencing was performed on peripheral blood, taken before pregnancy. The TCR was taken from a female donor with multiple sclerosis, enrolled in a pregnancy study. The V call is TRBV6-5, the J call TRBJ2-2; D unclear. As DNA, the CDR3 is TGTGCCAGCAGCCTCCCCGGGAACACCGGGGAGCTGTTTTTT. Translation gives CASSLPGNTGELFF.